This section outlines one T cell receptor beta chain sequence together with its context. Clinical history as reported by participants underpinned cohort assignment. Original methodology: Researchers report that nucleated cell counts were estimated from reference gene primer amplification. Data came from immunoSEQ multiplex PCR; TCRdb stores just in-frame clones and leaves some out. The DNA gave D and trimming, while V, J and clone size come from that table. The table has under 300,000 clones, about 86% seen once. This sample stems from a study of blood T cell repertoires in COVID-19. Across the whole study: The origin of the acute and convalescent COVID-19 samples was the United States, Italy and Spain. PBMCs, B-cell-depleted T cells, or T cells provided the cDNA or gDNA that made up the material.

CDR1 is SGHTA and CDR2 is FQGNSA in the germline V gene. CDR3 size: 17 residues. Trimming took 7 bases from V and 7 from J; bases not matched to a gene: 18. The sequence came from a man in his forties or fifties who had recovered from COVID-19. Input material: PBMCs or T cells enriched from blood (not recorded which). The chain joins TRBV7-2 to TRBJ1-4; 7 bases are shared with TRBD1. The DNA of the CDR3 is TGTGCCAGCACCCAAAGAGGGGGCGCGGCAGTAAGTGAAAAACTGTTTTTT. Translating gives CASTQRGGAAVSEKLFF.